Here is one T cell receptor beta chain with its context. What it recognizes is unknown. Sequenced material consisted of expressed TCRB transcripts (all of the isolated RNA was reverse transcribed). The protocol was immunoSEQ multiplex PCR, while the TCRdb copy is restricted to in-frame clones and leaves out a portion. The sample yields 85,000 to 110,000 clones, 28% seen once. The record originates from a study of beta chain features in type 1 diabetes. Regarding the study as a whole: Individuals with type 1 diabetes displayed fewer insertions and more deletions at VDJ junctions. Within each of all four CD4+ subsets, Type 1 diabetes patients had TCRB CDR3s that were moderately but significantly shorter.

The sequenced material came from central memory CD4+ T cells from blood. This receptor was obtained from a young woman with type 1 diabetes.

In nucleotides, the CDR3 is TGTGCCAGCAGAGGACAGGGGGACAATCAGCCCCAGCATTTT. This translates into CASRGQGDNQPQHF. The chain recombines TRBV6-5 with TRBJ1-5; 10 positions match TRBD1. Germline assignment: CDR1 MNHEY and CDR2 SVGAGI. J gave up 3 bases and V 6 bases, and 2 bases lay outside the gene matches. The CDR3 runs 14 residues.